This T cell receptor beta chain was observed in a study of cytomegalovirus exposure and HLA in healthy donors. The study's findings and limits: One later analysis reportedly identified an Asian-associated ancestry cluster that showed fewer N-insertions than the approximately 700-donor mean. Among CMV-associated TCR beta chains, most appeared HLA-restricted in a later analysis.

Amplification used 60 Vbeta primers and 13 Jbeta primers. Some clones are missing from TCRdb's copy, which holds only in-frame ones; the method was immunoSEQ multiplex PCR. Among 150,000 to 200,000 clones, approximately 71% were seen once, and the ten largest hold approximately 5.6%. This clone was seen only a few times. Its matching antigen is unknown. The CDR3 is 15 amino acids. The germline V gene encodes CDR1 KGHSH and CDR2 LQKENI. The J segment lost 5 bases and the V segment lost 4 bases, leaving 3 bases of the junction unmatched. This chain links TRBV18 with TRBJ2-3; 13 bases align to TRBD2. The specimen was PBMCs. This TCR derives from a woman aged 18-35 years in good health and CMV-seropositive. CDR3 residues: CASSLGLAGVDTQYF. The CDR3 DNA follows: TGTGCCAGCTCACTCGGACTAGCGGGGGTAGATACGCAGTATTTT.